A single sample is the source of the 3 T cell receptor beta chains below, sequenced in a study of T cell responses to AZD1222 COVID-19 vaccine. Generated by immunoSEQ multiplex PCR, the TCRdb table keeps only in-frame clones and is missing some. This table holds tens of thousands of clones, 80% to 90% found once. The sample consisted of peripheral blood, taken on day 0 of AZD1222 vaccination. These receptor sequences come from an adult in good health.

The gene calls are TRBV4-1 and TRBJ2-1, with D possibly matching TRBD2 (6 bases). Germline V lookup: CDR1 MGHRA, CDR2 YSYEKL. V lost 4 bases, J lost 6 bases, and 13 bases lay in between. The CDR3 has 14 residues. CDR3 region: CASSPTRSSNEQFF. The CDR3 DNA is TGCGCCAGCAGCCCGACTAGAAGTTCCAATGAGCAGTTCTTC.

The chain joins TRBV6-6 to TRBJ2-7; possible D gene TRBD2, 7 bases. Germline V lookup: CDR1 MNHNY, CDR2 SVGAGI (reference sequence). V was trimmed by 2 bases and J by 4 bases, leaving 18 bases between them. CDR3 length: 16 residues. The CDR3, as DNA: TGTGCCAGCAGTTACCTACAGGGAGGGGTGGGGTACGAGCAGTACTTC. It is translated as CASSYLQGGVGYEQYF.

As DNA, the CDR3 is TGTGCCAGCAGCTCGGCTAGCGGGAGAAGAACCGGGGAGCTGTTTTTT. It yields the protein CASSSASGRRTGELFF. The chain links TRBV7-3 to TRBJ2-2, with 10 bases lining up with TRBD2. CDR1 is SGHTA and CDR2 is FQGTGA in the germline V gene. The CDR3 sequence is 16 residues long. The ends lost 4 bases at V and 5 bases at J; junction bases unmatched: 7. The whole variable domain, remainder taken from reference TRBV7-3 and TRBJ2-2, is GAGVSQTPSNKVTEKGKYVELRCDPISGHTALYWYRQSLGQGPEFLIYFQGTGAADDSGLPNDRFFAVRPEGSVSTLKIQRTERGDSAVYLCASSSASGRRTGELFFGEGSRLTVL.